This is a list of T cell receptor beta chains from one sample in a study of cytomegalovirus exposure and HLA in healthy donors. Assay used: immunoSEQ multiplex PCR; TCRdb lists only in-frame clones, some missing. The sample carries 110,000 or so clones, over 75% recorded once. Sample: PBMCs. Receptors originate from a woman younger than 45 in good health and CMV-seronegative. CDR3s include the opening cysteine and the closing phenylalanine or tryptophan. The D gene is left open where the match is weak. The size of a clone is reported for some rows only, either as once, few or many, or as a class for expanded clones.

clone size	V gene	J gene	D gene	CDR3 protein	CDR3 DNA
.	TRBV14	TRBJ1-2	.	CASSRGYRAGNYGYTF	TGTGCCAGCAGCCGAGGCTACAGGGCGGGCAACTATGGCTACACCTTC
once	TRBV2	TRBJ2-7	TRBD2	CASEGTSGTYEQYF	TGTGCCAGCGAAGGGACTAGCGGAACCTACGAGCAGTACTTC
.	TRBV6-5	TRBJ1-2	TRBD1	CASSYGTGLSGYTF	TGTGCCAGCAGTTACGGGACAGGGCTTAGCGGCTACACCTTC
.	TRBV19	TRBJ2-3	TRBD1	CASSTQGAVADTQYF	TGTGCCAGTAGTACACAGGGGGCAGTCGCAGATACGCAGTATTTT
.	TRBV6-1	TRBJ2-5	TRBD1	CASSTGTGRGETQYF	TGTGCCAGCAGTACCGGGACAGGGAGAGGGGAGACCCAGTACTTC
.	TRBV19	TRBJ2-7	TRBD1	CASSIRGPSYEQYF	TGTGCCAGTAGTATAAGGGGGCCTTCCTACGAGCAGTACTTC
.	TRBV7-9	TRBJ1-5	.	CASSRSGQGSQPQHF	TGTGCCAGCAGCCGAAGTGGGCAGGGGAGTCAGCCCCAGCATTTT
.	TRBV5-8	TRBJ2-1	TRBD2	CASSLPSGGVEGNEQFF	TGTGCCAGCAGCTTGCCTAGCGGGGGGGTGGAGGGCAATGAGCAGTTCTTC
.	TRBV4-3	TRBJ2-2	.	CASSQDLGGRELFF	TGCGCCAGCAGCCAAGATTTGGGCGGACGGGAGCTGTTTTTT
.	TRBV19	TRBJ2-5	.	CASRGFAGQETQYF	TGTGCCAGTAGGGGGTTTGCAGGGCAAGAGACCCAGTACTTC
.	TRBV2	TRBJ1-1	TRBD1	CASSDSYRGRTEAFF	TGTGCCAGCAGTGATTCCTACAGGGGTCGCACTGAAGCTTTCTTT
.	TRBV7-2	TRBJ2-1	TRBD1	CASSRPFDRANEQFF	TGTGCCAGCAGCCGGCCATTTGACAGGGCAAATGAGCAGTTCTTC
.	TRBV7-9	TRBJ1-1	.	CASSLAEADSEAFF	TGTGCCAGCAGCTTAGCGGAGGCGGACAGTGAAGCTTTCTTT
.	TRBV27	TRBJ1-3	.	CASSFTHGTGNTIYF	TGTGCCAGCAGTTTCACGCACGGGACTGGAAACACCATATATTTT
.	TRBV5-4	TRBJ2-5	.	CASSLAITGGSLETQYF	TGTGCCAGCAGCTTGGCCATAACGGGGGGCTCCTTGGAGACCCAGTACTTC
.	TRBV29-1	TRBJ2-2	TRBD1	CSVRTGKDTGELFF	TGCAGCGTTAGGACAGGGAAGGACACCGGGGAGCTGTTTTTT
.	TRBV9	TRBJ2-7	.	CASSVAGQGGLYEQYF	TGTGCCAGCAGCGTAGCTGGGCAGGGAGGCCTCTACGAGCAGTACTTC
.	TRBV19	TRBJ2-1	.	CATKGQTGRLSHEQFF	TGTGCCACCAAAGGCCAGACAGGGAGGTTGTCCCATGAGCAGTTCTTC
.	TRBV21-1	TRBJ1-1	.	CASSKGQGEEAFF	TGTGCCAGCAGCAAAGGGCAGGGCGAAGAAGCTTTCTTT
.	TRBV7-8	TRBJ1-2	TRBD1	CASSPRTGHGYTF	TGTGCCAGCAGCCCAAGGACAGGACATGGCTACACCTTC
.	TRBV11-2	TRBJ1-2	.	CASRRPGHQFGGYTF	TGTGCCAGCAGACGACCGGGACATCAGTTCGGTGGCTACACCTTC
.	TRBV5-1	TRBJ2-2	TRBD2	CASSLGGLAATGELFF	TGCGCCAGCAGCTTGGGAGGACTAGCGGCGACCGGGGAGCTGTTTTTT
.	TRBV18	TRBJ1-4	.	CASSPLSGSGEKLFF	TGTGCCAGCTCACCACTCTCGGGTAGTGGTGAAAAACTGTTTTTT
.	TRBV15	TRBJ2-1	.	CATSSLLANEQFF	TGTGCCACCAGCAGCCTCCTAGCGAATGAGCAGTTCTTC
.	TRBV11-2	TRBJ2-5	.	CASSFGWGLETQYF	TGTGCCAGCAGCTTCGGGTGGGGCTTAGAGACCCAGTACTTC
few	TRBV29-1	TRBJ2-7	TRBD2	CSAARGTYEQYF	TGCAGCGCTGCGCGGGGGACCTACGAGCAGTACTTC
.	TRBV7-9	TRBJ2-6	.	CASSRDTDSGANVLTF	TGTGCCAGCAGCCGGGACACTGATTCTGGGGCCAACGTCCTGACTTTC
.	TRBV4-3	TRBJ2-1	TRBD2	CASSQERGGSYNEQFF	TGCGCCAGCAGCCAAGAGCGGGGGGGCTCCTACAATGAGCAGTTCTTC
.	TRBV4-3	TRBJ2-3	.	CASSQDRAGTDTQYF	TGCGCCAGCAGCCAAGACAGAGCGGGCACAGATACGCAGTATTTT
.	TRBV5-1	TRBJ1-2	.	CASSLGDRRRNYGYTF	TGCGCCAGCAGCTTGGGTGACAGGAGACGTAACTATGGCTACACCTTC
.	TRBV6-1	TRBJ1-2	.	CASGWAYGYTF	TGTGCCAGCGGCTGGGCTTATGGCTACACCTTC
.	TRBV6-5	TRBJ2-7	TRBD1	CASSQPGQGDEQYF	TGTGCCAGCAGTCAGCCGGGACAGGGCGACGAGCAGTACTTC
.	TRBV5-1	TRBJ1-4	TRBD1	CASSLGTGDEKLFF	TGCGCCAGCAGCTTGGGGACAGGGGATGAAAAACTGTTTTTT
.	TRBV14	TRBJ1-1	.	CASSLRWGHTEAFF	TGTGCCAGCAGCCTGCGATGGGGGCACACTGAAGCTTTCTTT
.	TRBV5-8	TRBJ1-5	.	CASSLGGWGNQPQHF	TGTGCCAGCAGCTTGGGCGGTTGGGGCAATCAGCCCCAGCATTTT
.	TRBV4-3	TRBJ2-6	TRBD1	CASSQFWTGFSSGANVLTF	TGCGCCAGCAGCCAATTTTGGACAGGTTTTAGCTCTGGGGCCAACGTCCTGACTTTC
.	TRBV27	TRBJ2-1	TRBD2	CASSSGSGGVSAVNEQFF	TGTGCCAGCAGTTCAGGTAGCGGGGGGGTAAGCGCCGTGAATGAGCAGTTCTTC
.	TRBV7-2	TRBJ1-5	.	CASSVTGRNQPQHF	TGTGCCAGCAGCGTAACAGGGCGCAATCAGCCCCAGCATTTT
.	TRBV6-5	TRBJ1-1	TRBD1	CASSYTGQYDTEAFF	TGTGCCAGCAGTTACACGGGACAGTATGACACTGAAGCTTTCTTT
few	TRBV5-6	TRBJ1-4	.	CASSLAVGAYNEKLFF	TGTGCCAGCAGCTTGGCCGTTGGGGCCTATAATGAAAAACTGTTTTTT
.	TRBV18	TRBJ2-7	TRBD2	CASSPDLPTSGGSYEQYF	TGTGCCAGCTCACCAGATTTACCAACTAGCGGGGGTTCTTACGAGCAGTACTTC
.	TRBV6-5	TRBJ2-3	.	CASSRRQVSTDTQYF	TGTGCCAGCAGCCGTAGACAGGTTAGCACAGATACGCAGTATTTT
.	TRBV5-1	TRBJ1-2	TRBD1	CASSLDRGRDYGYTF	TGCGCCAGCAGCTTAGACAGGGGGCGCGACTATGGCTACACCTTC
.	TRBV7-2	TRBJ1-1	TRBD1	CASSFQGAMTEAFF	TGTGCCAGCAGCTTTCAGGGGGCCATGACTGAAGCTTTCTTT
few	TRBV6-5	TRBJ2-5	TRBD2	CASSWTSVPGETQYF	TGTGCCAGCAGTTGGACTAGCGTCCCCGGGGAGACCCAGTACTTC
.	TRBV21-1	TRBJ2-7	.	CASSIRRALMDEQYF	TGTGCCAGCAGCATCAGGCGAGCCCTGATGGACGAGCAGTACTTC
.	TRBV29-1	TRBJ1-2	TRBD1	CSDWDRGRGDYGYTF	TGCAGCGACTGGGACAGGGGGCGCGGTGACTATGGCTACACCTTC
.	TRBV29-1	TRBJ2-5	TRBD2	CSVSPSGGEVETQYF	TGCAGCGTTTCCCCCAGCGGGGGAGAAGTAGAGACCCAGTACTTC
few	TRBV27	TRBJ1-6	TRBD1	CASSSDRVDSPLHF	TGTGCCAGCAGTTCGGACAGGGTCGATTCACCCCTCCACTTT
.	TRBV12-2	TRBJ2-7	.	CASRIQQGFEQYF	TGTGCAAGTCGCATACAACAGGGGTTCGAGCAGTACTTC
.	TRBV7-9	TRBJ2-7	TRBD2	CASSLVMMGGGTYEQYF	TGTGCCAGCAGCTTAGTCATGATGGGCGGGGGGACCTACGAGCAGTACTTC
few	TRBV5-1	TRBJ1-2	TRBD1	CASSAPGGGNYGYTF	TGCGCCAGCAGCGCCCCAGGGGGTGGTAACTATGGCTACACCTTC